The 17 T cell receptor beta chains below were found in one sample sequenced in a study of blood T cells in healthy people across ages. A second PCR, run for 7 to 11 cycles, used a sample-barcoded 5' primer plus a J-beta primer mix. TCRdb re-called the 5' RACE reads through MiXCR, storing one row per CDR3 protein. Here the sample spans 650,000 to 800,000 distinct CDR3 sequences, around 45% being singletons. What was sequenced was blood. The receptors derive from a man in his 60s in good health.

The rearrangement joins TRBV9 to TRBJ2-1; 7 bases align to TRBD1. Trimming took 3 bases from V and 0 from J; bases not matched to a gene: 15. This CDR3 is built from 19 residues. Germline CDR1 and CDR2: SGDLS and YYNGEE. The DNA for the CDR3 is TGTGCCAGCAGCGAGGGGGACAGTTATTTCTCTTCCTCCTACAATGAGCAGTTCTTC. This codes for CASSEGDSYFSSSYNEQFF.

The V gene is TRBV27, the J gene TRBJ2-6; either TRBD1 or TRBD2 may fit D (5 bases each). Germline-derived CDR1 and CDR2 are MNHEY and SMNVEV (reference sequence). The germline V and J ends were trimmed by 5 bases and 4 bases, with 18 bases remaining between them. The CDR3 is made up of 17 amino acids. CDR3 in amino acids: CASSPSLGERGANVLTF. The CDR3 coding sequence is TGTGCCAGCAGTCCCTCCTTAGGGGAGAGAGGGGCCAACGTCCTGACTTTC.

This clonotype was counted between two and nine times. This chain uses TRBV6-2 or TRBV6-3 with TRBJ2-7, with 8 bases lining up with TRBD2. CDR1 and CDR2 from the germline V gene are MNHEY and SVGEGT. The CDR3 spans 16 residues. J lost 5 bases, V lost 2 bases, and 11 bases had no gene match. The CDR3 here is CASSYVRLAGYDEQYF. The CDR3 nucleotides are TGTGCCAGCAGTTACGTACGCCTAGCGGGCTACGACGAGCAGTACTTC.

The V and J genes are TRBV3-1 and TRBJ1-1; unclear D gene. CDR1 and CDR2 from the germline V gene are LGHDT and YNNKEL (reference sequence). This CDR3 is 14 amino acids long. Deletions cut 2 bases from V and 3 bases from J, with 10 bases between. The CDR3 reads CASSQKGSDTEAFF. The CDR3 region has the DNA TGTGCCAGCAGCCAAAAGGGCTCTGACACTGAAGCTTTCTTT.

This clonotype occurred many times. The chain employs TRBV4-3 and TRBJ2-6, with TRBD2 as a possible D gene (5 bases). CDR1 LGHNA and CDR2 YSLEER come from the germline V gene. Trimming pared 1 base from V and 1 base from J, leaving 14 bases between. This CDR3 is 18 amino acids long. CDR3 nucleotides: TGCGCCAGCAGCCAAGCCGGGGTAACTCCTTCTGGGGCCAACGTCCTGACTTTC. As protein: CASSQAGVTPSGANVLTF.

This clonotype has just a few counts. The chain carries TRBV11-2 and TRBJ2-4; D is uncertain. V dropped 1 base and J dropped 13 bases, with 8 bases sitting between them. This CDR3 contains 11 residues. Germline V gene lookup returns CDR1 SGHAT and CDR2 FQNNGV. This CDR3 reads CASSLGVTQYF. DNA for the CDR3: TGTGCCAGCAGCTTAGGAGTGACACAGTACTTC.

This clonotype has more than one count but fewer than ten. J is TRBJ2-3 and V is TRBV18, with 9 bases matching TRBD1. Germline loops: CDR1 KGHSH, CDR2 LQKENI. The junction had 1 base not matched to a gene; V was cut back by 2 bases and J by 4 bases. The CDR3 has 14 residues. CDR3 nucleotide sequence: TGTGCCAGCTCACCAGGGACAGGGCCAGATACGCAGTATTTT. Protein product: CASSPGTGPDTQYF.

The chain joins TRBV14 to TRBJ2-7, with D perhaps matching TRBD1 (6 bases). V lost 0 bases and J 7 bases, leaving 10 bases between the germline ends. CDR3 length: 13 amino acids. Germline lookup yields CDR1 SGHDN and CDR2 FVKESK. In DNA, the CDR3 is TGTGCCAGCAGCCAAGATCGGACAGCAGAGCAGTACTTC. Translating gives CASSQDRTAEQYF. Combining the CDR3 with reference TRBV14 and TRBJ2-7 gives the whole variable domain EAGVTQFPSHSVIEKGQTVTLRCDPISGHDNLYWYRRVMGKEIKFLLHFVKESKQDESGMPNNRFLAERTGGTYSTLKVQPAELEDSGVYFCASSQDRTAEQYFGPGTRLTVT.

The chain has TRBV3-1 and TRBJ1-6; D is undetermined. This CDR3 comprises 16 residues. Trimming stripped 6 bases from V and 9 bases from J, with 21 bases between. Germline loops: CDR1 LGHDT, CDR2 YNNKEL (reference sequence). The CDR3 bases are TGTGCCAGCAGTCCAACTAGGCAGGAGGGTAGTTCACCCCTCCACTTT. The encoded protein is CASSPTRQEGSSPLHF.

The V and J genes are TRBV20-1 and TRBJ2-2; TRBD2 agrees at 9 bases. Germline CDR1 reads DFQATT; CDR2 reads SNEGSKA (reference sequence). V shed 7 bases, J shed 3 bases, and the junction held 6 bases outside the gene matches. The CDR3 is 14 residues long. The CDR3 DNA sequence: TGCAGTGTACCTCGCGGGGGGGACACCGGGGAGCTGTTTTTT. Translating gives CSVPRGGDTGELFF.

This clonotype was recorded a few times. The genes are TRBV5-6 and TRBJ2-4; 9 bases line up with TRBD1. The CDR3 is 15 amino acids. V shed 2 bases and J 7 bases; nucleotides not matched to a gene: 7. Germline CDR1 reads SGHDT; CDR2 reads YYEEEE. The CDR3 reads CASSFTGTGPNIQYF. The CDR3, as DNA: TGTGCCAGCAGCTTTACCGGGACAGGGCCTAACATTCAGTACTTC.

Only a few counts were recorded for this clonotype. The rearrangement links TRBV27 to TRBJ2-1; TRBD2 aligns across 9 bases. V lost 6 bases and J lost 8; bases outside the gene matches: 11. CDR1 is MNHEY, CDR2 SMNVEV, per germline (reference sequence). CDR3 length: 15 residues. The CDR3: CASSPVIAGVDEQFF. The CDR3 DNA follows: TGTGCCAGCAGCCCGGTGATAGCGGGGGTCGATGAGCAGTTCTTC.

The chain is built from TRBV7-6 and TRBJ1-2; D may be TRBD1 (5 bases). The CDR3 totals 14 residues. V lost 0 bases to trimming and J lost 6 bases, with 11 bases between them. The germline V gene has CDR1 SGHVS and CDR2 FNYEAQ. The CDR3 region is CASSLAGRADGYTF. The CDR3 DNA follows: TGTGCCAGCAGCTTAGCCGGCAGGGCTGATGGCTACACCTTC.

This chain uses TRBV20-1 with TRBJ2-7; D call uncertain. CDR1 is DFQATT and CDR2 is SNEGSKA in the germline V gene (reference sequence). The CDR3 sequence is 11 residues long. Trimming took off 8 bases at V and 3 bases at J, with 11 bases between the two ends. CDR3 nucleotides: TGCAGTCCTCTAGACGGCTACGAGCAGTACTTC. Protein sequence: CSPLDGYEQYF.

The V and J genes are TRBV6-2 or TRBV6-3 and TRBJ2-7, with 8 bases aligning to TRBD1. CDR1 and CDR2 from the germline V gene are MNHEY and SVGEGT. This CDR3 contains 15 residues. The junction had 8 bases not matched to a gene; V was cut back by 5 bases and J by 2 bases. CDR3 region: CASSPYRDRPYEQYF. In DNA, the CDR3 is TGTGCCAGCAGTCCCTACCGGGACAGGCCCTACGAGCAGTACTTC.

The chain recombines TRBV12-3 or TRBV12-4 with TRBJ1-2; D gene unclear. Trimming removed 0 bases from V and 3 bases from J, with 11 bases in between. The CDR3 is 15 amino acids. This CDR3 reads CASSLAQPDYYGYTF. The CDR3 DNA reads as TGTGCCAGCAGTTTAGCCCAGCCGGACTACTATGGCTACACCTTC.

The sample holds one count of this clonotype. The chain carries TRBV20-1 and TRBJ1-6, with D unresolved. Germline loops: CDR1 DFQATT, CDR2 SNEGSKA (reference sequence). This CDR3 comprises 14 residues. V was clipped by 0 bases and J by 6 bases, with 9 bases between them. CDR3 DNA sequence: TGCAGTGCTAGAGATATAAAGGTTAATTCACCCCTCCACTTT. Encoded protein: CSARDIKVNSPLHF.